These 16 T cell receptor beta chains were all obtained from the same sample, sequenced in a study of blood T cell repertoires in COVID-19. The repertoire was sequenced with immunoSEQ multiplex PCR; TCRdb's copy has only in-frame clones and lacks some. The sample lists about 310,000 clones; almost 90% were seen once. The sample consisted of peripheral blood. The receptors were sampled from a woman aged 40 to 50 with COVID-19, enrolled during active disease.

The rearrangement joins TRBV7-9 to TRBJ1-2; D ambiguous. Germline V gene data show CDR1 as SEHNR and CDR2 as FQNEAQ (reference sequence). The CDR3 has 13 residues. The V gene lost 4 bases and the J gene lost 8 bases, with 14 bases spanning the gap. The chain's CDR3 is CASSSSLVQGYTF. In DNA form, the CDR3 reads TGTGCCAGCAGCTCGTCCCTTGTTCAGGGCTACACCTTC. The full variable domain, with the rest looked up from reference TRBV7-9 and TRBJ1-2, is DTGVSQNPRHKITKRGQNVTFRCDPISEHNRLYWYRQTLGQGPEFLTYFQNEAQLEKSRLLSDRFSAERPKGSFSTLEIQRTEQGDSAMYLCASSSSLVQGYTFGSGTRLTVV.

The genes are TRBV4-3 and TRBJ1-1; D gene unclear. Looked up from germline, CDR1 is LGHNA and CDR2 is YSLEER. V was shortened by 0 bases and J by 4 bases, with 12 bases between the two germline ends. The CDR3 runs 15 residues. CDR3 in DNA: TGCGCCAGCAGCCAAGAAGGCGGGATGGGCACTGAAGCTTTCTTT. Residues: CASSQEGGMGTEAFF.

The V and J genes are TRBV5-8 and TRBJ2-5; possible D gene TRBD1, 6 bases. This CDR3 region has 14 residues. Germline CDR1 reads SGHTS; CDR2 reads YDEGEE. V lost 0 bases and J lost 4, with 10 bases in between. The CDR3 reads CASSLDRAGETQYF. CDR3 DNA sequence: TGTGCCAGCAGCTTGGACAGGGCCGGAGAGACCCAGTACTTC. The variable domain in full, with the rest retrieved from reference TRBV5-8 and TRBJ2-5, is EAGVTQSPTHLIKTRGQQATLRCSPISGHTSVYWYQQALGLGLQFLLWYDEGEERNRGNFPPRFSGRQFPNYSSELNVNALELEDSALYLCASSLDRAGETQYFGPGTRLLVL.

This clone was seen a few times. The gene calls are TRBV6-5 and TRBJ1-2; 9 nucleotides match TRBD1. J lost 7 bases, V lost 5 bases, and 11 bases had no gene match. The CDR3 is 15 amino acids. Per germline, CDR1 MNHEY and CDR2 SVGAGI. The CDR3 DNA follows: TGTGCCAGCAGTACCAGGACAGGGGCCATTAGTGGCTACACCTTC. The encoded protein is CASSTRTGAISGYTF.

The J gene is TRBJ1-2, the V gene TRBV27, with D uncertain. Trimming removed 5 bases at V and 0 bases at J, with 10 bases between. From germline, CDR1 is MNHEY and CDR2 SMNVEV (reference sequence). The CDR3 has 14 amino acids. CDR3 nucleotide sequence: TGTGCCAGCAGTAAGCGTAATCCTAACTATGGCTACACCTTC. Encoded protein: CASSKRNPNYGYTF.

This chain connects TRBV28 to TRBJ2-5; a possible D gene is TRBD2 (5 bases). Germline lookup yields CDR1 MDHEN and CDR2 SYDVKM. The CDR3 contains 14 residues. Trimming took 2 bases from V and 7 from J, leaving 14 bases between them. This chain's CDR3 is CASSLDRARGTQYF. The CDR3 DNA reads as TGTGCCAGCAGTTTAGATAGGGCCCGGGGGACCCAGTACTTC.

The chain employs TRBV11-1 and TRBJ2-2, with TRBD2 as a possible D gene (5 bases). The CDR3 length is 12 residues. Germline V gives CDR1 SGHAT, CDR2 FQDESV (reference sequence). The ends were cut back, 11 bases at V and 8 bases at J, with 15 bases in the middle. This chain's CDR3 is CAVGVGSGELFF. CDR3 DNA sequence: TGTGCCGTCGGGGTTGGGTCAGGGGAGCTGTTTTTT.

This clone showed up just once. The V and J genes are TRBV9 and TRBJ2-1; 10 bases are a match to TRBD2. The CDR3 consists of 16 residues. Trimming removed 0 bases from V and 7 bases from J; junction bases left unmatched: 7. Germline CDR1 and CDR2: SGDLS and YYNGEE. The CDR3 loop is CASSVGKTSGLNEQFF. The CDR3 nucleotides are TGTGCCAGCAGCGTAGGAAAGACTAGCGGGCTAAATGAGCAGTTCTTC.

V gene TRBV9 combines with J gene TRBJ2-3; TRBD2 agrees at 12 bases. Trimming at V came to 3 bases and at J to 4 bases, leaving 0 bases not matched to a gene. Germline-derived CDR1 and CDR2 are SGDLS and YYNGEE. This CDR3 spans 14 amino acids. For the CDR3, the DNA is TGTGCCAGCAGCGGACTAGCGGGGGCAGATACGCAGTATTTT. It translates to CASSGLAGADTQYF.

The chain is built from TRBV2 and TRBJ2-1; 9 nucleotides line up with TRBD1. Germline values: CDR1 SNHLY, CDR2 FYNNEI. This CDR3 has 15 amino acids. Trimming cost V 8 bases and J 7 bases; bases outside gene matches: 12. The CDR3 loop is CASALRDRVLNEQFF. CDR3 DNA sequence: TGTGCCAGCGCCCTCCGGGACAGGGTTTTGAATGAGCAGTTCTTC.

CDR3 nucleotides: TGCGCCAGTGGGTTAGCGGGGACCCAGTACTTC. Protein: CASGLAGTQYF. The rearrangement links TRBV4-3 to TRBJ2-5, with 7 positions matching TRBD2. The CDR3 loop spans 11 amino acids. Germline V lookup: CDR1 LGHNA, CDR2 YSLEER. J gave up 7 bases and V 9 bases, and 5 bases lay outside the gene matches.

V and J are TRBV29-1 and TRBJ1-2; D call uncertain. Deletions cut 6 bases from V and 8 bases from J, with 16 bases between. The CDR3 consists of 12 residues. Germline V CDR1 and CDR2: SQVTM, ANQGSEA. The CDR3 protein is CSVADPSGGYTF. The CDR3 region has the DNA TGCAGCGTCGCGGACCCTTCGGGGGGCTACACCTTC.

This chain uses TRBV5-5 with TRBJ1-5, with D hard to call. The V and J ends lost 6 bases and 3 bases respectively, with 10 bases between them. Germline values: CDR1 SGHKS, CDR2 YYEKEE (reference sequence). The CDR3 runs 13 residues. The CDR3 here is CASTLGPNQPQHF. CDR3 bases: TGTGCCAGCACCCTGGGCCCCAATCAGCCCCAGCATTTT.

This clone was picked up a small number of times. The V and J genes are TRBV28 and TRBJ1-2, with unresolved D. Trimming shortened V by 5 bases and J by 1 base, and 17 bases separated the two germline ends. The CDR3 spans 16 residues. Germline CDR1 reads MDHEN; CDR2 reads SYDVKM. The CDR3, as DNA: TGTGCCAGCAGTCGCGCCATAAACAGAAATAACTATGGCTACACCTTC. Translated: CASSRAINRNNYGYTF.

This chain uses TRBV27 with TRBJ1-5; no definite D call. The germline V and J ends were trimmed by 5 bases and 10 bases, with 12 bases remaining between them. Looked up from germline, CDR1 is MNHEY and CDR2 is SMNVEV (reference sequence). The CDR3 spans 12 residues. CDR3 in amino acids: CASSPAGSPQHF. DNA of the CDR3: TGTGCCAGCAGTCCGGCCGGGTCCCCCCAGCATTTT.

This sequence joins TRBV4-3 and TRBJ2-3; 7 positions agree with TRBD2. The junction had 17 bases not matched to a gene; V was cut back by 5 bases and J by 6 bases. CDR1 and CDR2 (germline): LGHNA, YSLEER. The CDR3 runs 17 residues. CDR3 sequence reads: CASSLSGLAEVLDTQYF. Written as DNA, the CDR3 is TGCGCCAGCAGCTTAAGCGGTCTAGCGGAAGTATTGGATACGCAGTATTTT.